The 32 T cell receptor beta chains below all came from one sample that was sequenced in a study of Ad26.COV2.S vaccination and SARS-CoV-2 variants. Using immunoSEQ multiplex PCR, the repertoire was profiled, and TCRdb retains in-frame clones only, with some absent. Among about 440,000 clones, 70% to 90% were seen once, and the ten largest hold roughly 13%. Documented treatment: 15 to 20 received Ad26.COV2.S at low or high dose, single or two shots; roughly five received placebo; per-sample allocation not given. Specimen acquisition occurred on day 63 following the initial vaccine or placebo injection. This specimen was peripheral blood, taken in a trial of Ad26.COV2.S vaccine versus placebo. These receptors were taken from a person aged 18 to 59 who received the Ad26.COV2.S COVID-19 vaccine or a placebo.

CDR3: CASSVVASRQAGELFF. In DNA form, the CDR3 reads TGTGCCAGCAGCGTAGTGGCTAGCCGCCAGGCCGGGGAGCTGTTTTTT. The chain uses TRBV9 and TRBJ2-2; perhaps TRBD2 as D (5 bases). Deletions cut 0 bases from V and 6 bases from J, with 15 bases between. The CDR3 extends over 16 amino acids. Per germline, CDR1 SGDLS and CDR2 YYNGEE.

V usage is TRBV27 and J usage is TRBJ2-2; D is unclear. Trimming pared 4 bases from V and 6 bases from J, leaving 15 bases between. Germline loops: CDR1 MNHEY, CDR2 SMNVEV (reference sequence). This CDR3 has 15 residues. CDR3 residues: CASSSISTRPGELFF. The CDR3 region has the DNA TGTGCCAGCAGTTCGATATCCACCAGGCCCGGGGAGCTGTTTTTT.

The rearrangement joins TRBV5-8 to TRBJ1-2; 9 positions agree with TRBD1. Losses at the gene ends were 0 bases for V and 9 bases for J; bases not matched to a gene: 6. The germline CDR1 and CDR2 sequences are SGHTS and YDEGEE. The CDR3 loop spans 14 amino acids. The chain's CDR3 is CASSLAATGGRYTF. The CDR3, as DNA: TGTGCCAGCAGCTTGGCCGCGACAGGGGGACGCTACACCTTC.

The gene calls are TRBV18 and TRBJ2-5; 9 bases are shared with TRBD2. Germline values: CDR1 KGHSH, CDR2 LQKENI. Trimming took 3 bases from V and 1 from J; bases not matched to a gene: 6. CDR3 length equals 16 residues. The CDR3 region has the DNA TGTGCCAGCTCACCCTTAGCGGGAGACCTCCAAGAGACCCAGTACTTC. Protein product: CASSPLAGDLQETQYF.

The rearrangement uses TRBV24-1 and TRBJ1-5; D is possibly TRBD1 (6 bases). Germline V lookup: CDR1 KGHDR, CDR2 SFDVKD. Deletions cut 3 bases from V and 1 base from J, with 15 bases between. The CDR3 totals 17 residues. The CDR3 here is CATSDPTPTGSNQPQHF. The CDR3 DNA reads TGTGCCACCAGTGATCCGACCCCCACAGGGAGCAATCAGCCCCAGCATTTT.

The chain is built from TRBV5-1 and TRBJ2-2; 12 nucleotides align to TRBD2. The V gene end was trimmed by 0 bases and the J gene end by 7 bases; junction bases not matched to a gene: 10. The CDR3 is 18 amino acids. Germline V gene sequence: CDR1 SGHRS, CDR2 YFSETQ. The CDR3, as DNA: TGCGCCAGCAGCTTGGGGCTAGCGGGAGGGCCTGCTGGCGGGGAGCTGTTTTTT. Amino acids: CASSLGLAGGPAGGELFF.

The chain joins TRBV24-1 to TRBJ2-7, with a possible D match to TRBD2 (5 bases). The germline V gene encodes CDR1 KGHDR and CDR2 SFDVKD. This CDR3 is 16 amino acids long. The germline V and J ends were trimmed by 3 bases and 0 bases, with 14 bases remaining between them. The CDR3 loop is CATSDLARQVSYEQYF. The DNA for the CDR3 is TGTGCCACCAGTGATCTAGCTAGACAAGTCTCCTACGAGCAGTACTTC.

CDR3 region: CASSLDPGGPDTQYF. For the CDR3, the DNA is TGTGCCAGCAGCTTAGATCCGGGAGGGCCAGATACGCAGTATTTT. The gene calls are TRBV11-2 and TRBJ2-3, with 8 bases that match TRBD2. Germline-derived CDR1 and CDR2 are SGHAT and FQNNGV. The trim removed 0 bases at V and 4 bases at J, leaving 3 bases unmatched. The CDR3 covers 15 residues. The full variable domain, with the rest looked up from reference TRBV11-2 and TRBJ2-3, is EAGVAQSPRYKIIEKRQSVAFWCNPISGHATLYWYQQILGQGPKLLIQFQNNGVVDDSQLPKDRFSAERLKGVDSTLKIQPAKLEDSAVYLCASSLDPGGPDTQYFGPGTRLTVL.

This clone is a singleton in its sample. The chain has TRBV30 and TRBJ2-2; TRBD2 matches at 9 bases. Germline trimming cut 3 bases from V and 5 bases from J; bases unmatched to any gene: 10. CDR1 and CDR2 (germline): GTSNPN, SVGIG (reference sequence). The length of the CDR3 is 16 residues. The CDR3 DNA reads as TGTGCCTGGAGCCTAATAGCGGGAGATGGAACCGGGGAGCTGTTTTTT. Translating gives CAWSLIAGDGTGELFF.

This clone was seen only a few times. The chain recombines TRBV19 with TRBJ1-2; D is unresolved. The V gene's germline CDR1 is LNHDA and CDR2 SQIVND (reference sequence). Trimming stripped 4 bases from V and 5 bases from J, with 17 bases between. This CDR3 spans 15 amino acids. The CDR3 protein is CASSTAPAGGYGYTF. The CDR3 DNA reads as TGTGCCAGTAGTACCGCCCCCGCGGGTGGATATGGCTACACCTTC.

This clone has only one observation. J is TRBJ1-1 and V is TRBV20-1; tentatively, D is TRBD1 (5 bases). The V gene's germline CDR1 is DFQATT and CDR2 SNEGSKA (reference sequence). Trimming shortened V by 3 bases and J by 6 bases, and 23 bases separated the two germline ends. The length of the CDR3 is 16 residues. The CDR3 nucleotides read TGCAGTGCTAGTGGTTGGCAGGGAGGTCGAACCGCTGAAGCTTTCTTT. Protein: CSASGWQGGRTAEAFF.

This clone was seen a handful of times. This chain joins TRBV7-8 and TRBJ1-5, with D perhaps matching TRBD1 (6 bases). The V gene lost 0 bases and the J gene lost 3 bases, with 15 bases spanning the gap. The V gene's germline CDR1 is SGHVS and CDR2 FQNEAQ. This CDR3 has 17 amino acids. The DNA of the CDR3 is TGTGCCAGCAGCTTAGCGTATCCCAGGGGAGACAATCAGCCCCAGCATTTT. Its protein is CASSLAYPRGDNQPQHF.

V usage is TRBV3-1 (or the pseudogene TRBV3-2) and J usage is TRBJ2-7; no clear D. V was clipped by 3 bases and J by 7 bases, with 13 bases between them. Germline loops: CDR1 LGHDT, CDR2 YNNKEL (reference sequence). The CDR3 loop spans 13 amino acids. In DNA form, the CDR3 reads TGTGCCAGCAGCCAGGGCGTCCGTACGGAGCAGTACTTC. This encodes CASSQGVRTEQYF.

The chain carries TRBV9 and TRBJ1-2; D possibly corresponds to TRBD1 (6 bases). The ends were cut back, 4 bases at V and 5 bases at J, with 12 bases in the middle. Germline V gene lookup returns CDR1 SGDLS and CDR2 YYNGEE. The CDR3 sequence is 13 residues long. For the CDR3, the DNA is TGTGCCAGCAGCCTAGACAGGTGGTATGGCTACACCTTC. This translates into CASSLDRWYGYTF.

This chain uses TRBV9 with TRBJ2-1; the match to TRBD2 covers 10 bases. The germline CDR1 and CDR2 sequences are SGDLS and YYNGEE. The CDR3 is 15 residues long. The junction had 14 bases not matched to a gene; V was cut back by 9 bases and J by 8 bases. The CDR3 DNA follows: TGTGCCACCTCGTTTAGCGGGAGGCCGCGGGATGAGCAGTTCTTC. This codes for CATSFSGRPRDEQFF.

The CDR3 region is CASSVAVAGNTIYF. CDR3 coding DNA: TGTGCCAGCAGCGTAGCGGTGGCTGGAAACACCATATATTTT. The chain uses TRBV9 and TRBJ1-3; D unresolved. Trimming cost V 0 bases and J 2 bases, with 6 bases left between them. This CDR3 has 14 residues. The germline V gene has CDR1 SGDLS and CDR2 YYNGEE.

This chain uses TRBV30 with TRBJ2-7; D call uncertain. CDR1 and CDR2 from the germline V gene are GTSNPN and SVGIG (reference sequence). The CDR3 is 11 amino acids. The V gene lost 2 bases and the J gene lost 2 bases, with 4 bases spanning the gap. CDR3 nucleotide sequence: TGTGCCTGGAGTTCTCCCTACGAGCAGTACTTC. It is translated as CAWSSPYEQYF.

The sample holds many counts of this clone. The rearrangement joins TRBV7-9 to TRBJ2-7, with no clear D. Looked up from germline, CDR1 is SEHNR and CDR2 is FQNEAQ (reference sequence). CDR3 size: 14 residues. V dropped 5 bases and J dropped 3 bases, with 14 bases sitting between them. The CDR3 loop is CASSPPSAHYEQYF. In nucleotides, the CDR3 is TGTGCCAGCAGCCCCCCGAGTGCCCACTACGAGCAGTACTTC.

Comment on this clone: The sample carries other DNA sequences with the same CDR3. This rearrangement joins TRBV19 to TRBJ1-2, with 7 positions matching TRBD1. Germline assignment: CDR1 LNHDA and CDR2 SQIVND (reference sequence). This CDR3 spans 13 amino acids. With V trimmed by 4 bases and J by 4 bases, 3 bases remained unmatched. The CDR3 bases are TGTGCCAGTAGTACTCGGACAGGCTATGGCTACACCTTC. Residues: CASSTRTGYGYTF.

As concerns this clone: At one of its ends the junction is not consistent with the germline gene, which may arise from a read error. The chain joins TRBV5-1 to TRBJ1-2; weak D call: TRBD1 (5 bases). The CDR3 totals 11 residues. Germline CDR1 and CDR2: SGHRS and YFSETQ. CDR3 sequence (DNA): TGCGCCAGCAGCTTGGCCTGGGAGAGGGGCTTC. Amino acid sequence: CASSLAWERGF.

The chain is built from TRBV7-2 and TRBJ2-7; TRBD1 matches at 7 bases. V lost 5 bases to trimming and J lost 6 bases; unmatched junction nucleotides: 19. The germline V gene has CDR1 SGHTA and CDR2 FQGNSA. The CDR3 spans 17 residues. CDR3 protein: CASSPRRGRFLFAEQYF. CDR3 in DNA: TGTGCCAGCAGCCCCCGAAGGGGGCGGTTTCTCTTCGCCGAGCAGTACTTC.

This chain links TRBV5-1 with TRBJ1-1; TRBD1 matches at 9 bases. Per the germline V gene, CDR1 is SGHRS and CDR2 is YFSETQ. CDR3 length equals 14 residues. J was trimmed by 1 base and V by 6 bases; bases with no gene match: 4. DNA of the CDR3: TGCGCCAGCATGTTGGACAGGGGGAACACTGAAGCTTTCTTT. It codes for CASMLDRGNTEAFF.

This clone has only one observation. This chain uses TRBV3-1 (or the pseudogene TRBV3-2) with TRBJ1-3; 8 bases are shared with TRBD1. V lost 4 bases and J lost 4; bases outside the gene matches: 6. The germline gives CDR1 LGHDT, CDR2 YNNKEL (reference sequence). This CDR3 contains 15 residues. The CDR3 sequence is CASSPWTGIGNTIYF. CDR3 sequence (DNA): TGTGCCAGCAGCCCATGGACAGGGATAGGAAACACCATATATTTT.

The chain employs TRBV19 and TRBJ1-1; D is possibly TRBD1 (6 bases). Trimming stripped 6 bases from V and 0 bases from J, with 14 bases between. This CDR3 region has 15 residues. CDR1 and CDR2 (germline): LNHDA, SQIVND (reference sequence). The CDR3 sequence is CASRLGGGMNTEAFF. In DNA form, the CDR3 reads TGTGCCAGTAGGTTGGGAGGGGGGATGAACACTGAAGCTTTCTTT.

The V call is TRBV6-4, the J call TRBJ2-3, with TRBD2 identical over 11 bases. V shed 3 bases, J shed 1 base, and the junction held 3 bases outside the gene matches. This CDR3 has 16 residues. Germline-derived CDR1 and CDR2 are MRHNA and SNTAGT. CDR3 loop: CASSDVAGGGTDTQYF. The CDR3 coding sequence is TGTGCCAGCAGTGATGTAGCGGGAGGGGGCACAGATACGCAGTATTTT.

The chain uses TRBV4-1 and TRBJ1-4; D unresolved. Germline V gene data show CDR1 as MGHRA and CDR2 as YSYEKL. There are 15 residues in the CDR3. V lost 1 base and J lost 8, with 14 bases in between. Here the CDR3 reads CASSQGHGRGEKLFF. In DNA form, the CDR3 reads TGCGCCAGCAGCCAAGGACATGGGCGAGGGGAAAAACTGTTTTTT.

The chain links TRBV28 to TRBJ2-5; 10 positions agree with TRBD1. Per the germline V gene, CDR1 is MDHEN and CDR2 is SYDVKM. The CDR3 totals 15 residues. V shed 8 bases and J 5 bases; nucleotides not matched to a gene: 11. The CDR3 sequence: CASQNGQGVLETQYF. In DNA, the CDR3 is TGTGCCAGCCAGAATGGACAGGGGGTGTTGGAGACCCAGTACTTC.

The V call is TRBV24-1, the J call TRBJ2-3; D may be TRBD1 or TRBD2 (5 bases each). Germline CDR1 reads KGHDR; CDR2 reads SFDVKD. The V end lost 3 bases, the J end lost 0 bases, and 12 bases lay between the germline ends. The CDR3 is 16 residues long. This CDR3 is CATSDRTPGSTDTQYF. Here the CDR3 DNA reads TGTGCCACCAGTGATCGGACACCGGGAAGCACAGATACGCAGTATTTT.

The J gene is TRBJ2-2, the V gene TRBV5-1; no clear D gene. Trimming took off 0 bases at V and 3 bases at J, with 6 bases between the two ends. Germline assignment: CDR1 SGHRS and CDR2 YFSETQ. The CDR3 sequence is 14 residues long. CDR3 sequence reads: CASSLDTYTGELFF. In nucleotides, the CDR3 is TGCGCCAGCAGCTTGGACACCTACACCGGGGAGCTGTTTTTT. Full variable domain (outside the CDR3, taken from reference TRBV5-1 and TRBJ2-2): KAGVTQTPRYLIKTRGQQVTLSCSPISGHRSVSWYQQTPGQGLQFLFEYFSETQRNKGNFPGRFSGRQFSNSRSEMNVSTLELGDSALYLCASSLDTYTGELFFGEGSRLTVL.

This rearrangement joins TRBV6-5 to TRBJ1-1; D may be TRBD1 (5 bases). The germline V gene encodes CDR1 MNHEY and CDR2 SVGAGI. The CDR3 has 15 residues. V dropped 6 bases and J dropped 1 base, with 15 bases sitting between them. The CDR3 region is CASRSQTATNTEAFF. The CDR3 region has the DNA TGTGCCAGCAGGTCTCAGACAGCAACGAACACTGAAGCTTTCTTT.

The chain couples TRBV3-1 (or the pseudogene TRBV3-2) to TRBJ1-5, with a weak D call TRBD1 (5 bases). CDR3 length equals 16 residues. Germline lookup yields CDR1 LGHDT and CDR2 YNNKEL (reference sequence). The V end lost 6 bases, the J end lost 7 bases, and 22 bases lay between the germline ends. This CDR3 is CASRLNGRGSGQPQHF. The CDR3, as DNA: TGTGCCAGCAGGCTGAATGGTAGGGGATCCGGGCAGCCCCAGCATTTT.

CDR3: CAWSAQGNTEAFF. As DNA, the CDR3 is TGTGCCTGGAGCGCCCAGGGGAACACTGAAGCTTTCTTT. This chain joins TRBV30 and TRBJ1-1; TRBD1 might be the D (5 bases). Germline V gene sequence: CDR1 GTSNPN, CDR2 SVGIG (reference sequence). The CDR3 consists of 13 residues. V was pared by 3 bases and J by 1 base, with 9 bases between.